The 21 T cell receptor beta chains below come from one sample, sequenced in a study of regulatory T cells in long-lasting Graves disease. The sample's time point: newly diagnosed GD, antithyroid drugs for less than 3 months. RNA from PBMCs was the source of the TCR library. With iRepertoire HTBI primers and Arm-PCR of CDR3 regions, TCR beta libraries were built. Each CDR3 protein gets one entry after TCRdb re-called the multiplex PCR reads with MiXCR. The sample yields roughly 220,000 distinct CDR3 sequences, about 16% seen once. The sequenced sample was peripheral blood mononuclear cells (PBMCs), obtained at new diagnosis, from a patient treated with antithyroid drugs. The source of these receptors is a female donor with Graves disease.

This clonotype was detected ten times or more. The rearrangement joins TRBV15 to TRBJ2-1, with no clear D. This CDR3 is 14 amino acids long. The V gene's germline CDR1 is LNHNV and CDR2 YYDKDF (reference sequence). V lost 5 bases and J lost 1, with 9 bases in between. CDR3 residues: CATSGRTSYNEQFF. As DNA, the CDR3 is TGTGCCACCAGCGGCCGTACTTCCTACAATGAGCAGTTCTTC.

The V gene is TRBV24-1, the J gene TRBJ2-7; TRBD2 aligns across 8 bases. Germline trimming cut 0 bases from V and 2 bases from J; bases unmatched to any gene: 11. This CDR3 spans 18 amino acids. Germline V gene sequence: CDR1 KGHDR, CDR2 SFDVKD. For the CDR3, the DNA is TGTGCCACCAGTGATTTGGGATCGGTAGTAGCGGGGACCTACGAGCAGTACTTC. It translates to CATSDLGSVVAGTYEQYF.

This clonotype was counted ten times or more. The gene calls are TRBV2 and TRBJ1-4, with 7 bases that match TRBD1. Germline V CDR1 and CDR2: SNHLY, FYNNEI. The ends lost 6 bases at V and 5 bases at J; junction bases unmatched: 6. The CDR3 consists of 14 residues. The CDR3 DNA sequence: TGTGCCAGCAGGTACAGGGGTGGAAATGAAAAACTGTTTTTT. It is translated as CASRYRGGNEKLFF. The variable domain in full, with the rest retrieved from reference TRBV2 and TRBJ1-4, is EPEVTQTPSHQVTQMGQEVILRCVPISNHLYFYWYRQILGQKVEFLVSFYNNEISEKSEIFDDQFSVERPDGSNFTLKIRSTKLEDSAMYFCASRYRGGNEKLFFGSGTQLSVL.

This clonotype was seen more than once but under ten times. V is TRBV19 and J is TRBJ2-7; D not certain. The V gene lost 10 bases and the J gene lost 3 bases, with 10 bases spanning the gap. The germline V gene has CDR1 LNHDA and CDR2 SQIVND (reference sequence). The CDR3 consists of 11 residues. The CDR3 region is CATRDGYEQYF. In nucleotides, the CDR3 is TGTGCCACAAGAGACGGCTACGAGCAGTACTTC.

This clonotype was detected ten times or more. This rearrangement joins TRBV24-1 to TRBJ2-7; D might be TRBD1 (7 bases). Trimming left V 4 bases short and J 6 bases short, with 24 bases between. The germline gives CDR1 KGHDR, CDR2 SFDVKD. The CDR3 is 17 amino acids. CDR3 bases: TGTGCCACCAGTGACCCAACGACAGGGACTGGGAGCTCCGAGCAGTACTTC. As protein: CATSDPTTGTGSSEQYF.

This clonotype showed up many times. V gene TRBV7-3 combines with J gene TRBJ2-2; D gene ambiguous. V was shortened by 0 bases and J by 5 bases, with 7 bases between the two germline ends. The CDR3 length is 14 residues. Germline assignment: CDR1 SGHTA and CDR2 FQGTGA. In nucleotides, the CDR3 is TGTGCCAGCAGCTTAACGTTTCCTACCGGGGAGCTGTTTTTT. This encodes CASSLTFPTGELFF. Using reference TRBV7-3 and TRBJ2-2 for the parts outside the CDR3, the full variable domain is GAGVSQTPSNKVTEKGKYVELRCDPISGHTALYWYRQSLGQGPEFLIYFQGTGAADDSGLPNDRFFAVRPEGSVSTLKIQRTERGDSAVYLCASSLTFPTGELFFGEGSRLTVL.

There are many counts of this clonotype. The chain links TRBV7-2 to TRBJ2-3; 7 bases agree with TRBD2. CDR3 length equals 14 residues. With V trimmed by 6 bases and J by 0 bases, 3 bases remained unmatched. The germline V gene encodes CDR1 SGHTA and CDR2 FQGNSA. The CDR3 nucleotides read TGTGCCAGCAGTACGCGGGGGAGCACAGATACGCAGTATTTT. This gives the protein CASSTRGSTDTQYF.

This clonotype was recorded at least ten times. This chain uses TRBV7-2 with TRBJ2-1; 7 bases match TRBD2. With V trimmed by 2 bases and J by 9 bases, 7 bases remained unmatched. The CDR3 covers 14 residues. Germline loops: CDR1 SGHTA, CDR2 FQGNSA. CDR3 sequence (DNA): TGTGCCAGCAGCTTATCATTGGGCGGGAGTGAGCAGTTCTTC. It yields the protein CASSLSLGGSEQFF. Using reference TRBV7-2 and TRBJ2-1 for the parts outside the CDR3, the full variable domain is GAGVSQSPSNKVTEKGKDVELRCDPISGHTALYWYRQSLGQGLEFLIYFQGNSAPDKSGLPSDRFSAERTGGSVSTLTIQRTQQEDSAVYLCASSLSLGGSEQFFGPGTRLTVL.

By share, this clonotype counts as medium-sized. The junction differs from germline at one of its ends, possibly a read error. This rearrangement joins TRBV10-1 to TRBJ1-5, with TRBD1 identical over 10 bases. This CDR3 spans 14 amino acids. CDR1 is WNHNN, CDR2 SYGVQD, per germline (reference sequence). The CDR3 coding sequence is TGTGCCAGCAGTCCCGGGACAGGGGTGCAGCCCCAGCATTTT. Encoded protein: CASSPGTGVQPQHF.

The DNA for the CDR3 is TGTGCCACCAGCAGAACAGGGGAGCAAGAGACCCAGTACTTC. Translated: CATSRTGEQETQYF. The V gene is TRBV15, the J gene TRBJ2-5; TRBD1 aligns across 7 bases. There are 14 residues in the CDR3. Trimming removed 2 bases from V and 2 bases from J; junction bases left unmatched: 2. Looked up from germline, CDR1 is LNHNV and CDR2 is YYDKDF (reference sequence). The variable domain in full, completed from reference TRBV15 and TRBJ2-5, reads DAMVIQNPRYQVTQFGKPVTLSCSQTLNHNVMYWYQQKSSQAPKLLFHYYDKDFNNEADTPDNFQSRRPNTSFCFLDIRSPGLGDTAMYLCATSRTGEQETQYFGPGTRLLVL.

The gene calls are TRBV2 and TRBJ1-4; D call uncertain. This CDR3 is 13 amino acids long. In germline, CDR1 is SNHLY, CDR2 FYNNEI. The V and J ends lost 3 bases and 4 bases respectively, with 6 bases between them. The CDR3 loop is CASSDSFNEKLFF. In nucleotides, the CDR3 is TGTGCCAGCAGTGACAGCTTTAATGAAAAACTGTTTTTT.

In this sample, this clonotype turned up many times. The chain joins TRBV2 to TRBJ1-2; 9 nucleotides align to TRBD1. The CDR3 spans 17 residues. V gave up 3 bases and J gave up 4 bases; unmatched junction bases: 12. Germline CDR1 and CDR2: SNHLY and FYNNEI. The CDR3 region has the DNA TGTGCCAGCAGTGATCCGGACAGGGGATTTGCTTCCTATGGCTACACCTTC. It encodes CASSDPDRGFASYGYTF.

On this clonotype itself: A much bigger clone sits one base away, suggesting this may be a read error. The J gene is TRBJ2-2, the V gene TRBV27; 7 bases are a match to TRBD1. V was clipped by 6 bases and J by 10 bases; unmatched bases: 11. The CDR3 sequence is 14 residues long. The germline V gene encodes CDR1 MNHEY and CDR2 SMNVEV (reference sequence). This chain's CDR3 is CASRTEKGAVELFF. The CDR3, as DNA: TGTGCCAGCAGGACAGAAAAGGGGGCCGTGGAGCTGTTTTTT.

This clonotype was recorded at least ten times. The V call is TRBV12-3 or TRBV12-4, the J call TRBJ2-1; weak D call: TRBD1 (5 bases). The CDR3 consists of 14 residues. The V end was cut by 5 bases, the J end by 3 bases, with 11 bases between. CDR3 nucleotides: TGTGCCAGCAGTACCGACAGAAGCTACAATGAGCAGTTCTTC. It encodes CASSTDRSYNEQFF.

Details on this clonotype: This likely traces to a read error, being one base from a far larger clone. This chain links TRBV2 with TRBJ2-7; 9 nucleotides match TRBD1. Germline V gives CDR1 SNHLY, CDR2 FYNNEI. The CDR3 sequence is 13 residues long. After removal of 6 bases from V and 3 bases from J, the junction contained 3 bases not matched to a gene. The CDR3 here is CASRPDRGYEQYF. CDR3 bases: TGTGCCAGCAGGCCGGACAGGGGCTACGAGCAGTACTTC.

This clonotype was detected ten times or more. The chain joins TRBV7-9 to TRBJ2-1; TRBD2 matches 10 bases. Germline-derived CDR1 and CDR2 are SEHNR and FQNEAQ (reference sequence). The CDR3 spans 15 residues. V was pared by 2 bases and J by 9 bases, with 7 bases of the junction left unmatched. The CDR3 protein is CASSLSAGGPSEQFF. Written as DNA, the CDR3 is TGTGCCAGCAGCTTATCAGCGGGAGGGCCGAGTGAGCAGTTCTTC. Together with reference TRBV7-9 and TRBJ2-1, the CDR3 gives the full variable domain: DTGVSQNPRHKITKRGQNVTFRCDPISEHNRLYWYRQTLGQGPEFLTYFQNEAQLEKSRLLSDRFSAERPKGSFSTLEIQRTEQGDSAMYLCASSLSAGGPSEQFFGPGTRLTVL.

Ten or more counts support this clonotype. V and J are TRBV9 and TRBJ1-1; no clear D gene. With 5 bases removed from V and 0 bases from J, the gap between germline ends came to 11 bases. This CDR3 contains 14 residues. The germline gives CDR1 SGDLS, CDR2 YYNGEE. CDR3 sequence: CASSVREMNTEAFF. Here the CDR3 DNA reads TGTGCCAGCAGTGTGAGGGAAATGAACACTGAAGCTTTCTTT.

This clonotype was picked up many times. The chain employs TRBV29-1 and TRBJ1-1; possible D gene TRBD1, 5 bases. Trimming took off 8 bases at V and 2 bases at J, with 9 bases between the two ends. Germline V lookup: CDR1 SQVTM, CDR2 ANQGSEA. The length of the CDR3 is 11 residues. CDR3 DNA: TGCAGCATTGGGGCTAACACTGAAGCTTTCTTT. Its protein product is CSIGANTEAFF.

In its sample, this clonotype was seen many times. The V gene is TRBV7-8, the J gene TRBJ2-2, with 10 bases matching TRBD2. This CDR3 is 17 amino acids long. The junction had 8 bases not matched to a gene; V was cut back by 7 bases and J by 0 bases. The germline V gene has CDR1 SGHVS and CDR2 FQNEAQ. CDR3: CASTLSGLAANTGELFF. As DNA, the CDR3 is TGTGCCAGCACCCTATCTGGACTAGCGGCGAACACCGGGGAGCTGTTTTTT.

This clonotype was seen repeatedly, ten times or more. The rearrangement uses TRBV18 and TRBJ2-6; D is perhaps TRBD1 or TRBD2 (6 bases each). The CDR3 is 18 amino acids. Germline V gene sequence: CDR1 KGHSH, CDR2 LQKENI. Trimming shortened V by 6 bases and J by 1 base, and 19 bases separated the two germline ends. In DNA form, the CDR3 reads TGTGCCAGCTCCCCGAAGGGGGGTGATTTGTCTGGGGCCAACGTCCTGACTTTC. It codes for CASSPKGGDLSGANVLTF. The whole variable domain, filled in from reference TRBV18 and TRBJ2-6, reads NAGVMQNPRHLVRRRGQEARLRCSPMKGHSHVYWYRQLPEEGLKFMVYLQKENIIDESGMPKERFSAEFPKEGPSILRIQQVVRGDSAAYFCASSPKGGDLSGANVLTFGAGSRLTVL.

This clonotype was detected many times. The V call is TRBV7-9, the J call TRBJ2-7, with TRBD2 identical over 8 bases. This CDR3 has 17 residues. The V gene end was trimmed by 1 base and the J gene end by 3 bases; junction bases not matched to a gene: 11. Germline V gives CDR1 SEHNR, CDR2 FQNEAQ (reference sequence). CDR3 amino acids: CASSLVMNSGTFYEQYF. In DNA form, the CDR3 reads TGTGCCAGCAGCTTAGTTATGAATAGCGGGACATTCTACGAGCAGTACTTC.